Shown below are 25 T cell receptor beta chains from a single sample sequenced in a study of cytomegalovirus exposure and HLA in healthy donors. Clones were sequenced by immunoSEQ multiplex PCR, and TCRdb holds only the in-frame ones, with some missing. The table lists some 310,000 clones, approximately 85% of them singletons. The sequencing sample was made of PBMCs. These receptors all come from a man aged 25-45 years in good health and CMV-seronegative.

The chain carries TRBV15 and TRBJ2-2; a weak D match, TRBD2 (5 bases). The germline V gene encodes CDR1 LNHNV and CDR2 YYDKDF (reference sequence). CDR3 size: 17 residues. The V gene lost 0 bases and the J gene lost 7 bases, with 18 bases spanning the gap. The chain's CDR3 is CATSRDRGIYVGGELFF. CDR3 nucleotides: TGTGCCACCAGCAGAGATAGAGGGATTTATGTTGGCGGGGAGCTGTTTTTT.

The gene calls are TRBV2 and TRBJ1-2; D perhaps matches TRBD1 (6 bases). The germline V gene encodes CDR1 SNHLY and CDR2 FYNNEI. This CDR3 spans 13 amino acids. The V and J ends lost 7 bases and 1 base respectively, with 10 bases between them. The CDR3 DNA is TGTGCCAGCAAAGACAGGCTTAACTATGGCTACACCTTC. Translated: CASKDRLNYGYTF. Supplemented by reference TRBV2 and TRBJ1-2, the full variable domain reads EPEVTQTPSHQVTQMGQEVILRCVPISNHLYFYWYRQILGQKVEFLVSFYNNEISEKSEIFDDQFSVERPDGSNFTLKIRSTKLEDSAMYFCASKDRLNYGYTFGSGTRLTVV.

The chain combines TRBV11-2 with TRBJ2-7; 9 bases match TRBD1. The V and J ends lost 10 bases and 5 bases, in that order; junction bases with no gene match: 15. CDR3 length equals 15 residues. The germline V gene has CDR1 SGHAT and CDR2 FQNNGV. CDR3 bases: TGTGCCACTAAACTAACCCGGGACAGGGCCAACGAGCAGTACTTC. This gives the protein CATKLTRDRANEQYF.

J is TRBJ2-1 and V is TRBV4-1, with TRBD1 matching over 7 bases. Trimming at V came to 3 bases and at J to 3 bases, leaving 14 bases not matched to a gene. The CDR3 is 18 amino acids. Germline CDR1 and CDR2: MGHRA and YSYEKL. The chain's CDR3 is CASSQFAAGTEIYNEQFF. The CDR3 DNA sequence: TGCGCCAGCAGCCAGTTCGCTGCCGGGACAGAGATCTACAATGAGCAGTTCTTC.

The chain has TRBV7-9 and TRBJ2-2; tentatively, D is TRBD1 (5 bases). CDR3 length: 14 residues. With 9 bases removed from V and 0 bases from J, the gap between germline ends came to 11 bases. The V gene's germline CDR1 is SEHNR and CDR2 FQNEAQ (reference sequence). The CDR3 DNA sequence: TGTGCCAGGAATACAGGTTCGAACACCGGGGAGCTGTTTTTT. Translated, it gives CARNTGSNTGELFF.

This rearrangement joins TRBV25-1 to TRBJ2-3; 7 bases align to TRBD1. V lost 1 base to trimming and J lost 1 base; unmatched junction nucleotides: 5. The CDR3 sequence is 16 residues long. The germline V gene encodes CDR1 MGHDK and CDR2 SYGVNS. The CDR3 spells CASSESAGGGTDTQYF. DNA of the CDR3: TGTGCCAGCAGTGAATCGGCAGGGGGAGGCACAGATACGCAGTATTTT.

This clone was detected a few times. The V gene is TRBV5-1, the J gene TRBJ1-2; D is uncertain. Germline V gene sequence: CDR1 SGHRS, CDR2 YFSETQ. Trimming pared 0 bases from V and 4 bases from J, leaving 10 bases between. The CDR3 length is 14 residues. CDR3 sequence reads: CASSLGTTVYGYTF. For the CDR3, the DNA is TGCGCCAGCAGCTTGGGGACTACCGTCTATGGCTACACCTTC.

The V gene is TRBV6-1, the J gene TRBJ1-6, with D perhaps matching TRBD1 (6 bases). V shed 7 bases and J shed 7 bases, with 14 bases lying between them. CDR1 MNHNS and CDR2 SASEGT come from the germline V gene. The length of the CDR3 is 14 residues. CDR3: CASTSDRRNSPLHF. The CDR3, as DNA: TGTGCCAGCACTTCTGACAGGAGAAATTCACCCCTCCACTTT.

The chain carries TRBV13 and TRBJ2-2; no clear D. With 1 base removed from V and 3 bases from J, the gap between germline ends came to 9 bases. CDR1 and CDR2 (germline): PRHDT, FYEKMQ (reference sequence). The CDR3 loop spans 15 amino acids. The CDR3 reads CASSLAGFYTGELFF. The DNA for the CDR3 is TGTGCCAGCAGCTTAGCCGGGTTTTACACCGGGGAGCTGTTTTTT.

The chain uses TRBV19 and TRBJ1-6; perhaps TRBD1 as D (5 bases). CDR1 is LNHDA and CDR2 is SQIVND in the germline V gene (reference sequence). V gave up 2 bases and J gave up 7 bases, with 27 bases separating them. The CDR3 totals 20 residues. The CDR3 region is CASSIFARQGSSFGNSPLHF. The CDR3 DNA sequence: TGTGCCAGTAGTATATTTGCAAGGCAGGGATCGAGTTTTGGGAATTCACCCCTCCACTTT.

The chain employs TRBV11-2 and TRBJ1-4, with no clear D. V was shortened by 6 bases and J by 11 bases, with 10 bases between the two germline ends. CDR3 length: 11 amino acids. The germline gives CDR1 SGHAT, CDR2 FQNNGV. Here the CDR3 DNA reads TGTGCCAGCAGTGCGGGAGTTAAACTGTTTTTT. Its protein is CASSAGVKLFF.

As DNA, the CDR3 is TGTGCCAGCAGTGAACTCGAGAGCTCCTACAATGAGCAGTTCTTC. Residues: CASSELESSYNEQFF. The chain uses TRBV2 and TRBJ2-1; D is unclear. V shed 2 bases and J shed 0 bases, with 8 bases lying between them. Germline V CDR1 and CDR2: SNHLY, FYNNEI. This CDR3 contains 15 residues.

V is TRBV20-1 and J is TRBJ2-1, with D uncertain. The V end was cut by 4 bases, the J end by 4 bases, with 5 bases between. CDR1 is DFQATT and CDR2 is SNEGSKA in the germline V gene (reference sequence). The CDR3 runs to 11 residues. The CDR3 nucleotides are TGCAGTGCTAAACAGTACAATGAGCAGTTCTTC. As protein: CSAKQYNEQFF.

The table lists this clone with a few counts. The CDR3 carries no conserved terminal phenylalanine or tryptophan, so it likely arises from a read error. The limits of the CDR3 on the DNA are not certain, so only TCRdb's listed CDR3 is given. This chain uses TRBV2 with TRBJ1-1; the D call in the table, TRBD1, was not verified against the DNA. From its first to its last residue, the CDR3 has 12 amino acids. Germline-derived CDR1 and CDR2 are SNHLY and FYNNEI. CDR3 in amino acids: CASRTGDTSIPI.

The CDR3 reads CASSESLNRPGGNEQFF. CDR3 bases: TGTGCCAGCAGTGAGTCTTTGAACAGGCCCGGGGGCAATGAGCAGTTCTTC. The chain has TRBV6-1 and TRBJ2-1, with D possibly TRBD2 on 6 matching bases. V shed 3 bases and J shed 6 bases, with 21 bases lying between them. The CDR3 runs to 17 residues. CDR1 MNHNS and CDR2 SASEGT come from the germline V gene.

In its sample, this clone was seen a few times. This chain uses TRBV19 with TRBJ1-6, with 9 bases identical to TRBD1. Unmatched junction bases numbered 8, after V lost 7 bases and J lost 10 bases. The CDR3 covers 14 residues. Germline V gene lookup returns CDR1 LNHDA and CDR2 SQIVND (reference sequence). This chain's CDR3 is CASTPGQGLSPLHF. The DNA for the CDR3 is TGTGCCAGTACCCCGGGACAGGGTCTCTCACCCCTCCACTTT.

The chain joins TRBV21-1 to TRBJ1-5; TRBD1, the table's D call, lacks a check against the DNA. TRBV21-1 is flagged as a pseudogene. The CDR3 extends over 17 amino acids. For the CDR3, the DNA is TGTGCCAGCATCGGAGGGACAGAACGCTATAGCAATCAGCCCCAGCATTTT. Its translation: CASIGGTERYSNQPQHF.

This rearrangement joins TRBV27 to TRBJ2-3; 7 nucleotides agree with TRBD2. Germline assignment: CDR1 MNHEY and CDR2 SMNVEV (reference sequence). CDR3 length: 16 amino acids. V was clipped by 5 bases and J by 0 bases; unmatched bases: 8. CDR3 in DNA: TGTGCCAGCAGTATTGCACGGGGGGATAGCACAGATACGCAGTATTTT. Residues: CASSIARGDSTDTQYF.

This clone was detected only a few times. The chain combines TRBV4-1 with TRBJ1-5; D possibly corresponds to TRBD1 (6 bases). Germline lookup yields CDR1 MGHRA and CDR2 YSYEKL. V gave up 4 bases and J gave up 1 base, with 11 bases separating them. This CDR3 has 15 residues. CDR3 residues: CASSRQGTSNQPQHF. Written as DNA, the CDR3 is TGCGCCAGCAGCCGTCAGGGGACGAGCAATCAGCCCCAGCATTTT.

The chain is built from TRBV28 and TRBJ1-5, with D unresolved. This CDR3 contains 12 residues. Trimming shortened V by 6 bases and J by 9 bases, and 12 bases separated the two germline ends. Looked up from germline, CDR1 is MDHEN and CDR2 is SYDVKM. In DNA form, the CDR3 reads TGTGCCAGCAGCCAAGTTGGGCGGCCCCAGCATTTT. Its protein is CASSQVGRPQHF.

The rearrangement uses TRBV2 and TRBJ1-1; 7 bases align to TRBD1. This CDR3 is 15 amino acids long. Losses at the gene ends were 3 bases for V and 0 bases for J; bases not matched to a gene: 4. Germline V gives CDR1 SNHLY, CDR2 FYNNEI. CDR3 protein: CASSDYRGMNTEAFF. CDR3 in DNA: TGTGCCAGCAGTGATTACAGGGGTATGAACACTGAAGCTTTCTTT.

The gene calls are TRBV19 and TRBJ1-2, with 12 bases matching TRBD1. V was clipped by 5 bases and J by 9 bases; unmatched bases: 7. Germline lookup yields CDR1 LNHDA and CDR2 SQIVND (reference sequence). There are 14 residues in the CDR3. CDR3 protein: CASSSTGTGGRYTF. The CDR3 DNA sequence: TGTGCCAGTAGTTCCACCGGGACAGGGGGCCGCTACACCTTC.

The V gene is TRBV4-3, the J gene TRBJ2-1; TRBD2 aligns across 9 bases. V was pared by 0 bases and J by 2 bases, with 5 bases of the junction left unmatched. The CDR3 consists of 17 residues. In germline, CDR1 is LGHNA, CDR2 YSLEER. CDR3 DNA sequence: TGCGCCAGCAGCCAAGAGGGAGCGGGGGGCACCTACAATGAGCAGTTCTTC. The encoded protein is CASSQEGAGGTYNEQFF.

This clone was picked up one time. This CDR3 reads CASSQVLAVAGNTIYF. DNA for the CDR3: TGCGCCAGCAGCCAAGTGCTGGCAGTCGCTGGAAACACCATATATTTT. V gene TRBV4-3 combines with J gene TRBJ1-3; D remains unclear. Germline CDR1 reads LGHNA; CDR2 reads YSLEER. This CDR3 has 16 residues. V gave up 1 base and J gave up 2 bases, with 12 bases separating them.

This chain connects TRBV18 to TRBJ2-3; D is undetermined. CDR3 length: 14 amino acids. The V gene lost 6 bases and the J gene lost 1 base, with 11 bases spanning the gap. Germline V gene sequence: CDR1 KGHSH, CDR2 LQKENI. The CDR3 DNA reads TGTGCCAGCTCGCTCCTAGGAGGCACAGATACGCAGTATTTT. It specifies CASSLLGGTDTQYF.